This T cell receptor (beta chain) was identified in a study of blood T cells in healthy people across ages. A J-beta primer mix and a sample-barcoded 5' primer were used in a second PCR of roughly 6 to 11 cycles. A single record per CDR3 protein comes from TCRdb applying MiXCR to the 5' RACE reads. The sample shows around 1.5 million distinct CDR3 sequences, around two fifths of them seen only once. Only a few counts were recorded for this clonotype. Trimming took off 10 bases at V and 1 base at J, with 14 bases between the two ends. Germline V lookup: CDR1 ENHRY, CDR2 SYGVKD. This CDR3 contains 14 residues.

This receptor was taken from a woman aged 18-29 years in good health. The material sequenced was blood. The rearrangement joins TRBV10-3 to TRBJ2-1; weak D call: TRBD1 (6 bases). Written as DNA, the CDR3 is TGTGCCACCCGACAGGAGTTTTCCTACAATGAGCAGTTCTTC. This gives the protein CATRQEFSYNEQFF.